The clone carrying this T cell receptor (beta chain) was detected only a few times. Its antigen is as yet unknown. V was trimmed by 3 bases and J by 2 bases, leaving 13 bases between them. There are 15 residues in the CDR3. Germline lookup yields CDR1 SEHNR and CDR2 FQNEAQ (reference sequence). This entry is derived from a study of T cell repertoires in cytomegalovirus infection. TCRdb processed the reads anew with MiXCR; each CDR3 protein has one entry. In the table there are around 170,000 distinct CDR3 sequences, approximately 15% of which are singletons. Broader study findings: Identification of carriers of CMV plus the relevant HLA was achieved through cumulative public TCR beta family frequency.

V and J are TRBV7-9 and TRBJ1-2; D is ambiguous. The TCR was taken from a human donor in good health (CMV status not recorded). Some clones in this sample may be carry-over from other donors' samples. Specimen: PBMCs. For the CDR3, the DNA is TGTGCCAGCAGCTTTAACCCCAGCACCAACTATGGCTACACCTTC. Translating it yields CASSFNPSTNYGYTF.